This is a list of T cell receptor beta chains from one sample in a study of T cell responses to AZD1222 COVID-19 vaccine. The protocol was immunoSEQ multiplex PCR, while the TCRdb copy is restricted to in-frame clones and leaves out a portion. Here the sample spans approximately 130,000 clones, 89% being singletons. This specimen was peripheral blood, taken 28 days after the second AZD1222 dose. The receptor source for this set is an adult who received the AZD1222 COVID-19 vaccine. CDR3s include the opening cysteine and the closing phenylalanine or tryptophan. A D gene is named only where the DNA matches it firmly. Size is omitted from some rows. Given values are once, few, many or a class for expanded clones.

>TRBJ1-1|TRBV11-2|TRBD1|.|15
CASSRLGTANTEAFF
TGTGCCAGCAGCCGACTAGGGACAGCGAACACTGAAGCTTTCTTT
>TRBJ1-4|TRBV30|.|.|14
CASKSKQGGEKLFF
TGTGCCTCGAAATCTAAGCAGGGTGGTGAAAAACTGTTTTTT
>TRBJ1-2|TRBV14|.|.|16
CASSQGGPTRNYGYTF
TGTGCCAGCAGCCAGGGGGGCCCCACCCGGAACTATGGCTACACCTTC
>TRBJ2-5|TRBV3-1/TRBV3-2|TRBD2|.|18
CASSQDLSGGTLQETQYF
TGTGCCAGCAGCCAAGATCTCAGCGGGGGGACTCTCCAAGAGACCCAGTACTTC
>TRBJ2-1|TRBV5-8|.|.|16
CASSLGVGSTHNEQFF
TGTGCCAGCAGCTTGGGGGTAGGGTCGACCCACAATGAGCAGTTCTTC
>TRBJ1-1|TRBV7-9|.|.|11
CASRTTTEAFF
TGTGCCAGCAGGACGACAACTGAAGCTTTCTTT
>TRBJ1-3|TRBV6-4|TRBD1|.|13
CAGRTGTGNTIYF
TGTGCCGGACGGACAGGGACTGGAAACACCATATATTTT
>TRBJ2-7|TRBV5-1|TRBD1|.|16
CASTHLDRGYSYEQYF
TGCGCCAGCACCCACTTAGACAGGGGATATTCCTACGAGCAGTACTTC
>TRBJ2-7|TRBV18|TRBD1|.|13
CASSLRGGDEQYF
TGTGCCAGCTCACTGAGAGGGGGCGACGAGCAGTACTTC
>TRBJ1-1|TRBV30|.|.|13
CAWSKEVNTEAFF
TGTGCCTGGAGTAAAGAGGTGAACACTGAAGCTTTCTTT
>TRBJ2-1|TRBV5-1|TRBD2|.|15
CASSLVSGSPREQFF
TGCGCCAGCAGCTTAGTTAGCGGGAGCCCCCGCGAGCAGTTCTTC
>TRBJ1-2|TRBV10-3|.|.|15
CAISEDSGYNYGYTF
TGTGCCATCAGTGAGGACTCTGGGTATAACTATGGCTACACCTTC
>TRBJ2-7|TRBV30|.|.|13
CAWSVVYFYEQYF
TGTGCCTGGAGTGTAGTCTATTTCTACGAGCAGTACTTC
>TRBJ2-1|TRBV3-1/TRBV3-2|.|.|14
CASSPGHLYNEQFF
TGTGCCAGCAGCCCTGGACACCTTTACAATGAGCAGTTCTTC
>TRBJ1-4|TRBV29-1|TRBD1|once|12
CSVARGREKLFF
TGCAGCGTTGCCAGGGGGCGTGAAAAACTGTTTTTT
>TRBJ1-2|TRBV7-3|.|few|13
CASRVGPGYGYTF
.
>TRBJ1-3|TRBV2|.|.|16
CASSENVAGSGNTIYF
TGTGCCAGCAGTGAAAACGTGGCGGGCAGTGGAAACACCATATATTTT
>TRBJ2-4|TRBV4-3|.|.|14
CASSQAEGRGIQYF
TGCGCCAGCAGCCAAGCCGAGGGGCGTGGCATTCAGTACTTC
>TRBJ1-5|TRBV3-1/TRBV3-2|TRBD1|.|19
CASSLRRTGAQWVRQPQHF
TGTGCCAGCAGCTTAAGAAGGACAGGGGCCCAGTGGGTCCGTCAGCCCCAGCATTTT
>TRBJ1-1|TRBV5-5|.|.|14
CASSSRASPGEAFF
TGTGCCAGCAGCTCCCGGGCCTCCCCGGGTGAAGCTTTCTTT
>TRBJ1-3|TRBV30|.|.|13
CAWTGVSRDTIYF
TGTGCCTGGACAGGAGTATCTCGAGACACCATATATTTT
>TRBJ2-3|TRBV5-4|TRBD1|once|14
CASSQTGGEDTQYF
TGTGCCAGCAGCCAGACAGGGGGCGAAGATACGCAGTATTTT
>TRBJ2-1|TRBV4-1|TRBD1|.|15
CASSPDRASYNEQFF
TGCGCCAGCAGCCCCGACAGGGCTTCCTACAATGAGCAGTTCTTC
>TRBJ1-4|TRBV28|.|.|14
CASSLTGMGEKLFF
TGTGCCAGCAGTTTAACCGGGATGGGAGAAAAACTGTTTTTT
>TRBJ1-6|TRBV5-1|.|.|15
CASSLPSLDNSPLHF
TGCGCCAGCAGCTTACCCTCCCTTGATAATTCACCCCTCCACTTT
>TRBJ1-4|TRBV2|.|.|14
CASRRGAANEKLFF
TGTGCCAGCAGAAGGGGCGCAGCTAATGAAAAACTGTTTTTT
>TRBJ2-1|TRBV3-1/TRBV3-2|.|.|13
CASSHLDVDEQFF
TGTGCCAGCAGCCATCTGGACGTAGATGAGCAGTTCTTC
>TRBJ1-3|TRBV7-2|.|.|15
CASSPSWGSGNTIYF
TGTGCCAGCAGCCCAAGTTGGGGCTCTGGAAACACCATATATTTT
>TRBJ2-7|TRBV5-1|.|.|14
CASSLEEPSYEQYF
TGCGCCAGCAGCTTGGAGGAACCCAGCTACGAGCAGTACTTC
>TRBJ1-2|TRBV6-5|TRBD1|.|15
CASSYSRGTGYGYTF
TGTGCCAGCAGTTACTCCAGGGGGACGGGCTATGGCTACACCTTC
>TRBJ1-1|TRBV7-2|.|.|15
CASSLGGALNTEAFF
TGTGCCAGCAGCTTAGGGGGTGCCTTGAACACTGAAGCTTTCTTT
>TRBJ1-1|TRBV5-1|.|once|14
CASSLGHQNTEAFF
TGCGCCAGCAGCCTGGGACACCAGAACACTGAAGCTTTCTTT
>TRBJ1-1|TRBV27|TRBD1|.|14
CASSLGQDYTEAFF
TGTGCCAGCAGTTTGGGACAGGACTACACTGAAGCTTTCTTT
>TRBJ1-5|TRBV7-9|TRBD1|.|15
CASSLGQGKGQPQHF
TGTGCCAGCAGCCTGGGACAGGGAAAAGGTCAGCCCCAGCATTTT
>TRBJ1-1|TRBV30|TRBD1|.|14
CAWRDPVTGTEAFF
TGTGCCTGGAGAGATCCGGTGACAGGGACTGAAGCTTTCTTT
>TRBJ1-1|TRBV29-1|.|.|16
CSVLGRTGADTDEAFF
TGCAGCGTTCTAGGGCGGACGGGGGCGGACACTGATGAAGCTTTCTTT
>TRBJ1-2|TRBV9|TRBD1|.|13
CASSVDRGESYTF
TGTGCCAGCAGCGTGGACAGGGGCGAAAGCTACACCTTC
>TRBJ1-1|TRBV12-3/TRBV12-4|.|few|12
CASSFGPVEAFF
TGTGCCAGCAGTTTTGGCCCTGTTGAAGCTTTCTTT
>TRBJ1-1|TRBV28|.|.|14
CASYPGGGGTEAFF
TGTGCCTCCTATCCGGGAGGGGGGGGGACTGAAGCTTTCTTT
>TRBJ1-5|TRBV12-3/TRBV12-4|.|once|12
CASSNRDQPQHF
TGTGCCAGCAGTAACAGGGATCAGCCCCAGCATTTT
>TRBJ2-7|TRBV5-4|.|.|12
CASSDEPYEQYF
TGTGCCAGCAGCGACGAACCCTACGAGCAGTACTTC
>TRBJ2-1|TRBV9|TRBD2|.|15
CASSTGGDRYNEQFF
TGTGCCAGCAGCACCGGGGGGGACCGCTACAATGAGCAGTTCTTC
>TRBJ1-5|TRBV27|.|.|14
CASKPGQPNQPQHF
TGTGCCAGCAAGCCGGGTCAGCCCAATCAGCCCCAGCATTTT
>TRBJ2-3|TRBV19|TRBD1|.|14
CASRDRGITDTQYF
TGTGCCAGTAGGGACAGGGGGATTACAGATACGCAGTATTTT
>TRBJ1-1|TRBV4-1|TRBD1|once|15
CASSQLTSDRAKAFF
TGCGCCAGCAGCCAGCTAACTAGCGACAGGGCTAAAGCTTTCTTT
>TRBJ2-1|TRBV27|.|.|12
CASSLEGNEQFF
TGTGCCAGCAGTCTTGAGGGCAATGAGCAGTTCTTC
>TRBJ2-1|TRBV11-3|TRBD2|.|15
CASSSSGGAYNEQFF
TGTGCCAGCAGCTCTTCGGGGGGGGCCTACAATGAGCAGTTCTTC
>TRBJ1-3|TRBV30|.|.|16
CAWRHFGTSSGNTIYF
TGTGCCTGGAGGCATTTTGGGACTAGCTCTGGAAACACCATATATTTT
>TRBJ2-3|TRBV5-1|.|.|13
CATSEGGTDTQYF
TGCGCCACGTCGGAGGGCGGGACAGATACGCAGTATTTT
>TRBJ1-3|TRBV7-9|.|.|14
CASSSQGPGNTIYF
TGTGCCAGCAGCTCTCAGGGCCCGGGAAACACCATATATTTT
>TRBJ1-5|TRBV5-8|.|few|14
CASSLEGLGQPQHF
TGTGCCAGCAGCTTGGAAGGGCTCGGTCAGCCCCAGCATTTT
>TRBJ1-5|TRBV20-1|.|once|15
CSASTGYRGDQPQHF
TGCAGTGCTAGTACAGGGTACCGTGGGGATCAGCCCCAGCATTTT
>TRBJ1-5|TRBV2|.|once|12
CASSDRNQPQHF
TGTGCCAGCAGTGACCGCAATCAGCCCCAGCATTTT
>TRBJ2-5|TRBV27|.|.|14
CASSLLSGEETQYF
TGTGCCAGCAGTTTATTATCGGGAGAGGAGACCCAGTACTTC
>TRBJ2-1|TRBV19|.|.|14
CASRDSVSYNEQFF
TGTGCCAGTAGGGACAGTGTCTCCTACAATGAGCAGTTCTTC
>TRBJ1-2|TRBV6-4|TRBD1|.|16
CANLTGRGPKFYGYTF
TGTGCCAACCTGACCGGCAGGGGGCCCAAATTCTATGGCTACACCTTC
>TRBJ1-5|TRBV18|.|.|15
CASSPQGGARQPQHF
TGTGCCAGCTCACCCCAAGGGGGAGCACGGCAGCCCCAGCATTTT